This T cell receptor beta chain emerged from a study of cytomegalovirus exposure and HLA in healthy donors. Study results and limitations: The study flagged roughly 160 TCR beta chains as cytomegalovirus-associated. In a later analysis, donors in an Asian-associated ancestry cluster reportedly had fewer N-insertions in productive TCRs than the cohort mean. Among CMV-associated TCR beta chains, most appeared HLA-restricted in a later analysis.

Participants comprised healthy donors of bone marrow. As to this clone: The target antigen is unknown.

With 60 Vbeta and 13 Jbeta primers, the PCR was carried out. Using immunoSEQ multiplex PCR, the repertoire was profiled, and TCRdb retains in-frame clones only, with some absent. The sample lists 200,000 to 250,000 clones, 70% to 90% occurring once. J was trimmed by 0 bases and V by 8 bases; bases with no gene match: 8. Germline V gene sequence: CDR1 MGHRA, CDR2 YSYEKL. The CDR3 is 15 residues long. This clonotype was obtained from a girl aged 2 to 10 in good health and CMV-seronegative. The chain is built from TRBV4-1 and TRBJ1-1; 8 bases map to TRBD1. Specimen: PBMCs. The CDR3 region has the DNA TGCGCCAGCGAACGACAGGGGAACATGAACACTGAAGCTTTCTTT. As protein: CASERQGNMNTEAFF.